This record covers a single TCR beta chain. CDR3 length: 14 residues. The germline CDR1 and CDR2 sequences are SGHTA and FQGTGA. Trimming removed 5 bases from V and 2 bases from J, with 13 bases in between. The data derive from a study of control samples from healthy donors and cancer patients. Produced via immunoSEQ multiplex PCR; TCRdb's table is partial and in-frame only. The sample shows under 65,000 clones, 75% to 95% of them seen only once. This chain connects TRBV7-3 to TRBJ2-7; tentative D call: TRBD2 (5 bases). What was sequenced was PBMCs. This receptor was taken from a woman aged 50 to 65 with colorectal cancer. CDR3 sequence: CASSLNPGTYEQYF. The CDR3 DNA sequence: TGTGCCAGCAGCCTAAACCCCGGGACCTACGAGCAGTACTTC.